These T cell receptor beta chains were read from a single sample in a study of T cells after posttransplantation cyclophosphamide. Assay used: immunoSEQ multiplex PCR; TCRdb lists only in-frame clones, some missing. The sample lists 5,500 to 7,500 clones; roughly 98% were seen once. What was sequenced was memory CD4+ T cells sorted from PBMCs. Receptors were obtained from a man in his forties in good health, CMV-negative, and a related stem cell transplant donor. Both conserved end residues are part of each CDR3. The D gene is left open where the match is weak. Part of the rows lack a size; the others show once, few, many or a class for expanded clones.

>TRBV18|TRBD1|.|TRBJ1-1
TGTGCCAGCTCCCAGACAGGGAGGACTGAAGCTTTCTTT
CASSQTGRTEAFF
>TRBV6-4|.|.|TRBJ2-1
TGTGCCAGCAGTCCTTACGGCGGGAACAATGAGCAGTTCTTC
CASSPYGGNNEQFF
>TRBV7-2|.|.|TRBJ2-7
TGTGCCAGCAGCTTAAGCCGCTACGAGCAGTACTTC
CASSLSRYEQYF
>TRBV19|.|.|TRBJ1-5
TGTGCCAGTAGTATAGATCGGGACACAGATCAGCCCCAGCATTTT
CASSIDRDTDQPQHF
>TRBV5-1|TRBD1|.|TRBJ1-1
TGCGCCAGCAGCTCCGGACAGGCGGGGGGCACTGAAGCTTTCTTT
CASSSGQAGGTEAFF
>TRBV11-2|TRBD2|.|TRBJ2-1
TGTGCCAGCAGCTCTTCGCTAGCGGGAGAACAGGAGGAGTTCTTC
CASSSSLAGEQEEFF
>TRBV9|.|.|TRBJ2-1
TGTGCCAGCAGCGTAGATACAGGATCGAGCTCCTACAATGAGCAGTTCTTC
CASSVDTGSSSYNEQFF
>TRBV29-1|TRBD1|.|TRBJ2-7
TGCAGCGTATCGACAGGGAACTACGAGCAGTACTTC
CSVSTGNYEQYF
>TRBV7-8|TRBD2|.|TRBJ2-3
TGTGCCAGCAGCCCTCTAGCGGGAGGGCCCTCAGGCGGTAGTACGCAGTATTTT
CASSPLAGGPSGGSTQYF
>TRBV9|TRBD1|.|TRBJ1-1
TGTGCCAGCAGCGTCCTCCCAGGGGGACACACTGAAGCTTTCTTT
CASSVLPGGHTEAFF
>TRBV7-6|TRBD2|.|TRBJ2-1
TGTGCCAGCAGCTTAGGGAGACTAGCGGGAAAACGGGGCAATGAGCAGTTCTTC
CASSLGRLAGKRGNEQFF
>TRBV14|TRBD1|.|TRBJ2-5
TGTGCCAGCAGCCCTGGACAGGGGAGCTACCAAGAGACCCAGTACTTC
CASSPGQGSYQETQYF
>TRBV2|TRBD1|.|TRBJ2-2
TGTGCCAGCAGCGAGAGACAGGGGACCGGGGAGCTGTTTTTT
CASSERQGTGELFF
>TRBV7-9|.|.|TRBJ2-7
TGTGCCAGCAGCCGGGACTTTAGCGAGCAGTACTTC
CASSRDFSEQYF
>TRBV11-2|.|.|TRBJ2-3
TGTGCCAGCAGCTTAGGTACAGGGTACGGCACAGATACGCAGTATTTT
CASSLGTGYGTDTQYF
>TRBV5-6|TRBD1|.|TRBJ1-3
TGTGCCAGCAGCCGTACGGGACAGGGGGGAAACACCATATATTTT
CASSRTGQGGNTIYF
>TRBV21-1|.|.|TRBJ2-2
TGTGCCAGCAGCAAAGAAAGGGACAGGGGGAACACCGGGGAGCTGTTTTTT
CASSKERDRGNTGELFF
>TRBV11-2|.|.|TRBJ2-5
TGTGCCAGCAGCGAACAGGGTTTTGCGACCCAGTACTTC
CASSEQGFATQYF
>TRBV5-1|.|.|TRBJ2-2
TGCGCCAGCAGCTTGGGTCCTCGGCAGGGGGGCACCGGGGAGCTGTTTTTT
CASSLGPRQGGTGELFF
>TRBV13|.|once|TRBJ2-3
TGTGCCAGCAGCTCCCTTGCGGGCTACATGGATACGCAGTATTTT
CASSSLAGYMDTQYF
>TRBV18|.|.|TRBJ2-5
TGTGCCAGCTCACCCAATGGGGGGACAGAGACCCAGTACTTC
CASSPNGGTETQYF
>TRBV18|TRBD1|.|TRBJ2-1
TGTGCCAGCTCACCACCGACAGGGGGACGTTTTAATGAGCAGTTCTTC
CASSPPTGGRFNEQFF
>TRBV30|.|.|TRBJ1-3
TGTGCCTGGAGTAAAGTCAGACTCTCTGGAAACACCATATATTTT
CAWSKVRLSGNTIYF
>TRBV7-9|.|.|TRBJ1-2
TGTGCCAGCAGCTTAGTGGTTGGCAACTATGGCTACACCTTC
CASSLVVGNYGYTF
>TRBV30|.|.|TRBJ1-1
TGTGCCTGGAGTCGGGGATTCCGGAACACTGAAGCTTTCTTT
CAWSRGFRNTEAFF
>TRBV7-9|.|.|TRBJ2-3
TGTGCCAGCAGCTTAATGCGGAGCGGCGCAGATACGCAGTATTTT
CASSLMRSGADTQYF
>TRBV6-5|TRBD1|.|TRBJ1-1
TGTGCCAGCAGTTCTCAGGGGGCGATCAGGGAAGCTTTCTTT
CASSSQGAIREAFF
>TRBV7-9|TRBD1|.|TRBJ2-1
TGTGCCAGCAGCCTACTGCGGACAGGCTCCTACAATGAGCAGTTCTTC
CASSLLRTGSYNEQFF
>TRBV5-1|TRBD1|.|TRBJ1-1
TGCGCCAGCAGCTTGACAGGGGACGTGAACACTGAAGCTTTCTTT
CASSLTGDVNTEAFF
>TRBV5-5|.|.|TRBJ1-2
TGTGCCAGCTCAACCGGCGGGGCTAATAACTATGGCTACACCTTC
CASSTGGANNYGYTF
>TRBV12-5|.|once|TRBJ1-1
TGTGCTAGTGGTTTAGGAGGGGACACTGAAGCTTTCTTT
CASGLGGDTEAFF
>TRBV5-4|.|.|TRBJ2-1
TGTGCCAGCAGCTTGGTTGTGAGTGCCGGGTACAATGAGCAGTTCTTC
CASSLVVSAGYNEQFF
>TRBV18|TRBD1|.|TRBJ1-1
TGTGCCAGCTCACCGGGACAGAACGAAGCTTTCTTT
CASSPGQNEAFF
>TRBV6-5|.|.|TRBJ1-3
TGTGCCAGCAGTTACTCGGGTAGAGGGTCTTACAACACCATATATTTT
CASSYSGRGSYNTIYF
>TRBV7-2|TRBD2|.|TRBJ2-1
TGTGCCAGCAGCTTACTAGCGGGGAGAGGGAATGAGCAGTTCTTC
CASSLLAGRGNEQFF
>TRBV7-7|TRBD1|.|TRBJ2-1
TGTGCCAGCAGCTTGGGACAGGGGGGCCTGGGTGAGCAGTTCTTC
CASSLGQGGLGEQFF
>TRBV7-2|.|.|TRBJ2-1
TGTGCCAGCAGCTTCACCGGAGATGAGCAGTTCTTC
CASSFTGDEQFF
>TRBV6-5|.|.|TRBJ2-1
TGTGCCAGCAGCGCCCGGAGCGGATCCTACAATGAGCAGTTCTTC
CASSARSGSYNEQFF
>TRBV4-2|.|once|TRBJ1-4
TGTGCCAGCAGCCAAGATCGGAGCTATAATGAAAAACTGTTTTTT
CASSQDRSYNEKLFF
>TRBV4-3|TRBD1|.|TRBJ2-1
TGCGCCAGCAGCCAACAGACAGGGAACAATGAGCAGTTCTTC
CASSQQTGNNEQFF
>TRBV6-6|.|.|TRBJ2-7
TGTGCCAGCAGTCCCTCCCGCTACGAGCAGTACTTC
CASSPSRYEQYF
>TRBV10-3|TRBD1|.|TRBJ2-7
TGTGCCATCAGTGAAGGGGGCGGCGTCTACGAGCAGTACTTC
CAISEGGGVYEQYF
>TRBV18|.|.|TRBJ1-2
TGTGCCAGCTCACCTCAGAGGACCCCGGGGGGCTACACCTTC
CASSPQRTPGGYTF
>TRBV2|.|.|TRBJ1-5
TGTGCCAGCAGTGAAGCTTCGGGGGGCCAGCCCCAGCATTTT
CASSEASGGQPQHF
>TRBV7-9|.|.|TRBJ2-7
TGTGCCAGCAGCTCATCCCGAACTGGACAGCCTACCTACGAGCAGTACTTC
CASSSSRTGQPTYEQYF
>TRBV4-2|.|.|TRBJ2-1
TGTGCCAGCAGCCAAGAGGGTGGAGGGAGGCGCCTCAATGAGCAGTTCTTC
CASSQEGGGRRLNEQFF
>TRBV27|TRBD1|.|TRBJ2-5
TGTGCCAGCAGTTTCCGGACAGGGAATTTAGAGACCCAGTACTTC
CASSFRTGNLETQYF
>TRBV10-1|.|large|TRBJ2-2
TGCGCCAGCAGTCCCGGGACTCCCCCCGGGGAGCTGTTTTTT
CASSPGTPPGELFF
>TRBV7-6|TRBD2|.|TRBJ2-3
TGTGCCAGCTCCCAAGCGGGGGCCGATACGCAGTATTTT
CASSQAGADTQYF
>TRBV7-2|.|.|TRBJ1-1
TGTGCCAGCAGCTTCTTCGGGGACACTGAAGCTTTCTTT
CASSFFGDTEAFF
>TRBV30|.|.|TRBJ2-6
TGTGCCTGGAGCTTGGGCGGGGCCAACGTCCTGACTTTC
CAWSLGGANVLTF
>TRBV7-9|.|.|TRBJ2-1
TGTGCCAGCAGCTCCTCCCCACTTAAGCACGGTGAGCAGTTCTTC
CASSSSPLKHGEQFF
>TRBV7-9|.|.|TRBJ2-7
TGTGCCAGCAGCCCTACTCAAGAAAACGAGCAGTACTTC
CASSPTQENEQYF
>TRBV12-1|.|.|TRBJ2-6
TGTGCCAGCAGCTTCCCAAGGGGCCAGCAGTCTGGGGCCAACGTCCTGACTTTC
CASSFPRGQQSGANVLTF
>TRBV5-6|.|.|TRBJ1-5
TGTGCCAGCAGCTTGGGCTCCGTCAGGGGTGATCAGCCCCAGCATTTT
CASSLGSVRGDQPQHF
>TRBV4-2|TRBD1|.|TRBJ2-7
TGTGCCAGCAGCCAAGGGGGACAGGGAGACGAGCAGTACTTC
CASSQGGQGDEQYF